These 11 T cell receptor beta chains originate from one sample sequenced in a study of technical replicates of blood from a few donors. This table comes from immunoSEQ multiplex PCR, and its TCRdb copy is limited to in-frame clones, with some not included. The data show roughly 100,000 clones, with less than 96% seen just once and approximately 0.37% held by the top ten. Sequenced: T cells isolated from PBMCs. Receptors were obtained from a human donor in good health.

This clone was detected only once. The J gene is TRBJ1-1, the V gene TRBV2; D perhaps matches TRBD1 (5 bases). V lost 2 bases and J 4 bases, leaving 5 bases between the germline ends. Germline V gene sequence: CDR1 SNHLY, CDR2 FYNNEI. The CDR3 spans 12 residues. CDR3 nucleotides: TGTGCCAGCAGTGAAAGGGGCACTGAAGCTTTCTTT. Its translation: CASSERGTEAFF.

DNA of the CDR3: TGTGCCAGCAGCGCCCTACTAGTTTCTCAAGAGCAGTACTTC. Residues: CASSALLVSQEQYF. The chain links TRBV9 to TRBJ2-7, with D possibly matching TRBD2 (5 bases). The ends were cut back, 3 bases at V and 7 bases at J, with 17 bases in the middle. Germline V CDR1 and CDR2: SGDLS, YYNGEE. CDR3 length: 14 amino acids.

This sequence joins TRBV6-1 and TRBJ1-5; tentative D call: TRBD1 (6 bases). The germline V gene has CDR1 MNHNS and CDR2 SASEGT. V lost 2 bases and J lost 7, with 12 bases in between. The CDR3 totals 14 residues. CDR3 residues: CASSESTGQQPQHF. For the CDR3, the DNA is TGTGCCAGCAGTGAATCGACAGGACAACAGCCCCAGCATTTT.

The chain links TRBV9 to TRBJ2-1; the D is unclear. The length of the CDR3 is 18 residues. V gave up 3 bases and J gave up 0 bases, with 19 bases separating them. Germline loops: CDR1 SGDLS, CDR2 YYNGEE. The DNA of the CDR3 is TGTGCCAGCAGCGCGACTGACGAAAGATGGAGCTCCTACAATGAGCAGTTCTTC. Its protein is CASSATDERWSSYNEQFF.

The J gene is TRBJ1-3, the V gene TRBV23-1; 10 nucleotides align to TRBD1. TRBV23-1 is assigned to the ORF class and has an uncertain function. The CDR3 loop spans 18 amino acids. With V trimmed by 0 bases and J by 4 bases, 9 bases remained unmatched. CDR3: CASSQSGQGPGAGNTIYF. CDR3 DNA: TGCGCCAGCAGTCAATCGGGACAGGGGCCGGGAGCGGGAAACACCATATATTTT.

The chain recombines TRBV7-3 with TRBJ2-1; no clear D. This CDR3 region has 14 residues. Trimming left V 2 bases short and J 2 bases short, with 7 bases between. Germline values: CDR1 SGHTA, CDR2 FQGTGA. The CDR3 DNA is TGTGCCAGCAGCTTAGGGCCGCCCTACAATGAGCAGTTCTTC. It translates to CASSLGPPYNEQFF.

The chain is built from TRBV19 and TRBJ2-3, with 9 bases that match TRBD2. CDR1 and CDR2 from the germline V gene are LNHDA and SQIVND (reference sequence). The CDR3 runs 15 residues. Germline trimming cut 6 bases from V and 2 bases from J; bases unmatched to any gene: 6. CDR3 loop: CASSLSGSYTDTQYF. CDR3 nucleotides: TGTGCCAGTAGCCTTAGCGGGAGTTACACAGATACGCAGTATTTT.

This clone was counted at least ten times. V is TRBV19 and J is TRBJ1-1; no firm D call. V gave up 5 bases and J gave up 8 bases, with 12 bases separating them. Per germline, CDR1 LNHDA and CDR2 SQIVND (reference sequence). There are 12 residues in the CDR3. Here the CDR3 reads CASSQRGYEAFF. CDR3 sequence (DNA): TGTGCCAGTAGTCAACGGGGTTACGAAGCTTTCTTT. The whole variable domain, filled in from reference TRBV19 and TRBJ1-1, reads DGGITQSPKYLFRKEGQNVTLSCEQNLNHDAMYWYRQDPGQGLRLIYYSQIVNDFQKGDIAEGYSVSREKKESFPLTVTSAQKNPTAFYLCASSQRGYEAFFGQGTRLTVV.

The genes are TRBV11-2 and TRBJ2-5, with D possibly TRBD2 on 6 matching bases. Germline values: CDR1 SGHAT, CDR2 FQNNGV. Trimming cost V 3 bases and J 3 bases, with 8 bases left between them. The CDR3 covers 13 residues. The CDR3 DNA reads TGTGCCAGCAGCTTCCAGCGGGAAGAGACCCAGTACTTC. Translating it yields CASSFQREETQYF.

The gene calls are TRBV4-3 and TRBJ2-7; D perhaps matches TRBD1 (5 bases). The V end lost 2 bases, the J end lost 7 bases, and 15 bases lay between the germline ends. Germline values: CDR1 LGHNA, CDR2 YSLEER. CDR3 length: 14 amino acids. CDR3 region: CASSQNIRVGEQYF. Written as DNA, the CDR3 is TGCGCCAGCAGCCAAAACATCAGGGTGGGGGAGCAGTACTTC.

CDR3 sequence: CASSQIADTRPEQYF. For the CDR3, the DNA is TGTGCCAGCAGCCAAATCGCGGACACTCGCCCCGAGCAGTACTTC. This chain joins TRBV5-4 and TRBJ2-7; D is perhaps TRBD1 (5 bases). V was clipped by 4 bases and J by 6 bases, with 20 bases between them. The CDR3 contains 15 residues. Germline values: CDR1 SGHNT, CDR2 YYREEE (reference sequence).